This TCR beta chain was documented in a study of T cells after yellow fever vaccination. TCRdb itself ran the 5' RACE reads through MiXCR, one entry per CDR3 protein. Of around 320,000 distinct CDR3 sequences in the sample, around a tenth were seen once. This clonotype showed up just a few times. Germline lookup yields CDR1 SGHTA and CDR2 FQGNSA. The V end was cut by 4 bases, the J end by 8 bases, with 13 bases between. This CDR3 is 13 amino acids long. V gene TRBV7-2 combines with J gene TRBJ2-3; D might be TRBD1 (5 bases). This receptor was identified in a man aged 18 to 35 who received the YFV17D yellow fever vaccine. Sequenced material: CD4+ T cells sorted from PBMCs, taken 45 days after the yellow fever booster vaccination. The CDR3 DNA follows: TGTGCCAGCAGCTCAACACAGGTCCGTACGCAGTATTTT. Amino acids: CASSSTQVRTQYF.